The text below deals with one T cell receptor beta chain. The antigen remains unidentified. The sample comes from a study of blood T cells in healthy people across ages. Study findings and constraints: Naive T cell percentage showed a strong correlation with the diversity of TCR beta.

A J-beta primer mix and a sample-barcoded 5' primer were used in a second PCR of about 7 to 12 cycles. MiXCR, applied by TCRdb to the 5' RACE reads, yields one record per CDR3 protein. The table lists more than 750,000 distinct CDR3 sequences, 25% to 35% of them singletons. V trimming: 1 base; J trimming: 2 bases; junction bases outside the gene matches: 6. Germline CDR1 reads GTSNPN; CDR2 reads SVGIG (reference sequence). This CDR3 comprises 15 residues. These records were also assigned to another study, of T cells of mothers and their children.

The specimen was blood. J is TRBJ1-2 and V is TRBV30; 8 bases are shared with TRBD1. The receptor was derived from a woman aged 40 to 49 in good health. The DNA of the CDR3 is TGTGCCTGGAGTGCCGGGACAGGAATAAACTATGGCTACACCTTC. Encoded protein: CAWSAGTGINYGYTF.